This T cell receptor (beta chain) was retrieved from a study of shared clonotypes between healthy human individuals. CD45RO-negative cells were positively selected for CCR7, leaving out terminally differentiated effector memory CD45RA+ cells. Remarks on this clone: The antigen is not known.

Libraries were prepared by immunoSEQ multiplex PCR; TCRdb keeps only in-frame clonotypes and omits some of them. The table has approximately 810,000 clones, almost 95% seen once; the top ten hold about 25%. General study points: A limitation of the genetic and exposure-history diversity represented arose from few donors.

CDR1 is LNHDA and CDR2 is SQIVND in the germline V gene (reference sequence). The CDR3 loop spans 12 amino acids. Deletions cut 5 bases from V and 4 bases from J, with 6 bases between. The clonotype comes from a man younger than 45 in good health. Sample: naive CD8+ T cells sorted from blood. The chain recombines TRBV19 with TRBJ2-1; D remains unclear. CDR3 residues: CASSDPYNEQFF. The CDR3 nucleotides read TGTGCCAGTAGTGATCCGTACAATGAGCAGTTCTTC.